These 2 T cell receptor beta chains came from one sample sequenced in a study of OX40 agonist ivuxolimab in advanced cancers. TCRdb keeps only in-frame clones here, not all; method: immunoSEQ multiplex PCR. The sample lists about 76,000 clones; 80% to 90% were seen once. The specimen was CD4+ or CD8+ T cells sorted from blood, collected in a trial of the OX40 agonist ivuxolimab. Every receptor here comes from an adult with an advanced solid tumor such as melanoma, head and neck, liver or kidney cancer.

This sequence joins TRBV29-1 and TRBJ1-2; D gene uncertain. CDR1 and CDR2 (germline): SQVTM, ANQGSEA. V shed 5 bases and J shed 2 bases, with 6 bases lying between them. CDR3 length equals 11 residues. The CDR3 region is CSVRPNYGYTF. The CDR3 coding sequence is TGCAGCGTTCGTCCCAACTATGGCTACACCTTC.

V is TRBV7-8 and J is TRBJ2-5; D may be TRBD2 (5 bases). V was trimmed by 9 bases and J by 5 bases, leaving 13 bases between them. The germline V gene has CDR1 SGHVS and CDR2 FQNEAQ. The CDR3 covers 12 residues. CDR3: CASILTGETQYF. The CDR3 DNA reads as TGTGCCAGTATACTTACGGGGGAGACCCAGTACTTC.